This T cell receptor beta chain was observed in a study of blood T cell repertoires in COVID-19. CDR1 is GTSNPN, CDR2 SVGIG, per germline (reference sequence). V lost 3 bases and J 11 bases, leaving 16 bases between the germline ends. The CDR3 is 12 residues long. The method was immunoSEQ multiplex PCR; TCRdb's version includes in-frame clones alone and lacks a portion of them. Of 80,000 to 95,000 clones detected, more than 70% appear once; the ten largest clones hold about 14%. The chain has TRBV30 and TRBJ1-1; TRBD1 is a possible D gene (5 bases). This sequence originates from a woman aged 70 to 79 with acute or convalescent COVID-19. The sequenced material came from peripheral blood. The DNA for the CDR3 is TGTGCCTGGAGCCGCCGGAGGGGTGAGGCTTTCTTT. Amino acids: CAWSRRRGEAFF.